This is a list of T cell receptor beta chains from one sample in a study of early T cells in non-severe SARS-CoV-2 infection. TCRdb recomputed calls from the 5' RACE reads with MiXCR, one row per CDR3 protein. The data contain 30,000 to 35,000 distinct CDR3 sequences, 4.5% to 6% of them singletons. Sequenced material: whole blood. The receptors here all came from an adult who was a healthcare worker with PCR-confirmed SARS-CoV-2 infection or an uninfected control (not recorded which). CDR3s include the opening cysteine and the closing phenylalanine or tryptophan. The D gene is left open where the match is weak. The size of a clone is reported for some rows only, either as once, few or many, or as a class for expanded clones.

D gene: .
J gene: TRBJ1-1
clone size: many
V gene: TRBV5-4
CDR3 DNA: TGTGCCAGCAGCAAGCTGGGGGGCGAGAACACTGAAGCTTTCTTT
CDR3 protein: CASSKLGGENTEAFF

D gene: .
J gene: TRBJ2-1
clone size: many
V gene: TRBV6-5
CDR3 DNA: TGTGCCAGCCAGGGGAGCTCCTACAATGAGCAGTTCTTC
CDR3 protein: CASQGSSYNEQFF

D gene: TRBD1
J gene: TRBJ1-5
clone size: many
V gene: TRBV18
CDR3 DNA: TGTGCCAGCTCGCCCCTCGGGACAGGTCCTCAGGTTCAGCCCCAGCATTTT
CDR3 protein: CASSPLGTGPQVQPQHF

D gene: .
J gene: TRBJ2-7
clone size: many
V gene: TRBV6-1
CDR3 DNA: TGTGCCAGCAGTCACCGGGACCTCCGGTACGAGCAGTACTTC
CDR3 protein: CASSHRDLRYEQYF

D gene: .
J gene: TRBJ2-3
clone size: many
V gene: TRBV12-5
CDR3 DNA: TGTGCTAGTGGTTTGGTACTTCTTGATACGCAGTATTTT
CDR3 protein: CASGLVLLDTQYF

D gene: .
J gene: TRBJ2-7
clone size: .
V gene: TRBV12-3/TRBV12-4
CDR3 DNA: TGTGCCAGCAGTTTCGGGGGACAGCTATACGAGCAGTACTTC
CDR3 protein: CASSFGGQLYEQYF

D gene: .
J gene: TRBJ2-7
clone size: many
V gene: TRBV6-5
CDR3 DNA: TGTGCCAGCAGTTACTCGCCCGCACAAACCGCCCCCCGGGAGCAGTACTTC
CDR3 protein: CASSYSPAQTAPREQYF

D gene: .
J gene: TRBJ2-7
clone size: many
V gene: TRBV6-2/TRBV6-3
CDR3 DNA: TGTGCCAGCAGTTACGACCGAAACGAGCAGTACTTC
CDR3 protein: CASSYDRNEQYF

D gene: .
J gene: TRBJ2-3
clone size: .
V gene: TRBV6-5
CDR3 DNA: TGTGCCAGCAGTTACCTAGGGGCGGGGGCGACGGGAAGGGGAGATACGCAGTATTTT
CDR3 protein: CASSYLGAGATGRGDTQYF

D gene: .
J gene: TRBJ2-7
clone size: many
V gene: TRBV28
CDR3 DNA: TGTGCCAGCAGTTTCCGCGGGACACTCTCCTACGAGCAGTACTTC
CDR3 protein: CASSFRGTLSYEQYF

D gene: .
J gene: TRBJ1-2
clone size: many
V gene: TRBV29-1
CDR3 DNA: TGCAGCGTTGACCGTAACTATGGCTACACCTTC
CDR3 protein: CSVDRNYGYTF

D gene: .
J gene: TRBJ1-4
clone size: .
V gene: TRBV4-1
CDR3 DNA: TGCGCCAGCAGGGAACCGAAAAATGAAAAACTGTTTTTT
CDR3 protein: CASREPKNEKLFF

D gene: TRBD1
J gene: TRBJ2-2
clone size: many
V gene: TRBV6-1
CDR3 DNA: TGTGCCATCTCCAGGGGGTCGAACACCGGGGAGCTGTTTTTT
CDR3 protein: CAISRGSNTGELFF

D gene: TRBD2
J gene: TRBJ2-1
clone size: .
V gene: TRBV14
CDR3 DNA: TGTGCCAGCAGCATTAAACCGGGACTAGCGGTCGGTGGAAATGAGCAGTTCTTC
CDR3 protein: CASSIKPGLAVGGNEQFF

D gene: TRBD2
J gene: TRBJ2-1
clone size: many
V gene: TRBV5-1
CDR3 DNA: TGCGCCAGCAGCTTGGCGTCTTTGCAGCGGGACGCACAACAGTTCTTC
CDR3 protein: CASSLASLQRDAQQFF

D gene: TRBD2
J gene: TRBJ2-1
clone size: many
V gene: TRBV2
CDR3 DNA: TGTGCCAGCAGTAGACTAGCGGGAGGGGGTTACAATGAGCAGTTCTTC
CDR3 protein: CASSRLAGGGYNEQFF

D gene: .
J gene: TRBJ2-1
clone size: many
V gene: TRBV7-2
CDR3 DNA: TGTGCCAGCAGCTTATCAGGAACCTCCTACAATGAGCAGTTCTTC
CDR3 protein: CASSLSGTSYNEQFF

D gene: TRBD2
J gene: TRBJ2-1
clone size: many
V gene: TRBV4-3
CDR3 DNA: TGCGCCAGCAGCCAAGTCCGGACTAGCGGGATGAATGAGCAGTTCTTC
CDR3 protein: CASSQVRTSGMNEQFF

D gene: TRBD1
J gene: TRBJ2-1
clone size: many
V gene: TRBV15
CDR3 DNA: TGTGCCACCAGCACGACAGGGGGCTATTCCTACAATGAGCAGTTCTTC
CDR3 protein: CATSTTGGYSYNEQFF

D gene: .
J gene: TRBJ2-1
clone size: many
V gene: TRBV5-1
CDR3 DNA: TGCGCCAGCAGCCTGGGTGTTGGGGGGCACCCCAATGAGCAGTTCTTC
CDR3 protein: CASSLGVGGHPNEQFF

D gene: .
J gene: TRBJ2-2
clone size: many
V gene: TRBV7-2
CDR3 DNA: TGTGCCAGCAGCTTAGTACAGGCCGGGGAGCTGTTTTTT
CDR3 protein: CASSLVQAGELFF

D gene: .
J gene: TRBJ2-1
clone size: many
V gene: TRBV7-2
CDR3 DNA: TGTGCCAGCAGCCTAGACCTTAAGGAGCAGTTCTTC
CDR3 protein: CASSLDLKEQFF

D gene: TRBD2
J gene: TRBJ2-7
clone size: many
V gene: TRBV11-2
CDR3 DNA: TGTGCCAGCAGCCCAGGACTAGCGGGAGGGCTAGTTCTACACGAGCAGTACTTC
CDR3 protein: CASSPGLAGGLVLHEQYF

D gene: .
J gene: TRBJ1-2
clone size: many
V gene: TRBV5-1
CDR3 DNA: TGCGCCAGCAGCTTGATGCAGAGTGGCTACACCTTC
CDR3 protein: CASSLMQSGYTF

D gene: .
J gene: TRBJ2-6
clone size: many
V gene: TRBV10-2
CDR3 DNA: TGCGCCAGCAGTGAGGAGGGACCTGGGGCCAACGTCCTGACTTTC
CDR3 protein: CASSEEGPGANVLTF

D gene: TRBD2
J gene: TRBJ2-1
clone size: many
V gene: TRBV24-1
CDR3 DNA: TGTGCCACCAGTGGCCTAGCGGGAGGGGGCGAGCAGTTCTTC
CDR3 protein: CATSGLAGGGEQFF

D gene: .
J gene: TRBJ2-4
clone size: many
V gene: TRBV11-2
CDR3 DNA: TGTGCCAGCAGCCTAGAGGGCTTCAAAAACATTCAGTACTTC
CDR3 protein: CASSLEGFKNIQYF

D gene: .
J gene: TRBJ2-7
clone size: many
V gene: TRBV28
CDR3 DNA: TGTGCCAGCAGTCTCGAATACTACGAGCAGTACTTC
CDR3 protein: CASSLEYYEQYF